These 7 T cell receptor beta chains originate from one sample sequenced in a study of OX40 agonist ivuxolimab in advanced cancers. The method was immunoSEQ multiplex PCR; TCRdb's version includes in-frame clones alone and lacks a portion of them. The sample has 90,000 to 100,000 clones; approximately 95% are singletons. Sequences were derived from CD4+ or CD8+ T cells sorted from blood, sampled in a trial of the OX40 agonist ivuxolimab. These receptors were obtained from an adult with an advanced solid tumor such as melanoma, head and neck, liver or kidney cancer.

This clone occurred once. This chain connects TRBV13 to TRBJ1-1, with D maybe TRBD1 (5 bases). CDR3 length: 15 amino acids. Germline V CDR1 and CDR2: PRHDT, FYEKMQ (reference sequence). V was trimmed by 7 bases and J by 5 bases, leaving 20 bases between them. The CDR3 here is CASTWGQGFGTEAFF. The CDR3 coding sequence is TGTGCCAGCACATGGGGCCAAGGGTTCGGGACTGAAGCTTTCTTT.

The V and J genes are TRBV7-9 and TRBJ2-7; D not resolved. The CDR3 loop spans 13 amino acids. Germline CDR1 is SEHNR and CDR2 is FQNEAQ (reference sequence). Deletions cut 3 bases from V and 1 base from J, with 7 bases between. The CDR3: CASSFSGSYEQYF. DNA of the CDR3: TGTGCCAGCAGCTTCAGTGGTTCCTACGAGCAGTACTTC.

The chain has TRBV2 and TRBJ1-2; 10 nucleotides agree with TRBD1. The CDR3 runs to 15 residues. Germline V gene lookup returns CDR1 SNHLY and CDR2 FYNNEI. V gave up 1 base and J gave up 4 bases; unmatched junction bases: 3. The CDR3 region is CASSEGTGGVYGYTF. Written as DNA, the CDR3 is TGTGCCAGCAGTGAAGGGACAGGGGGGGTCTATGGCTACACCTTC.

The chain carries TRBV5-6 and TRBJ2-5; no reliable D call. The CDR3 consists of 11 residues. V dropped 3 bases and J dropped 4 bases, with 4 bases sitting between them. Germline lookup yields CDR1 SGHDT and CDR2 YYEEEE. In DNA, the CDR3 is TGTGCCAGCAGCTCTATAGAGACCCAGTACTTC. Its protein is CASSSIETQYF.

V and J are TRBV29-1 and TRBJ2-7, with D perhaps matching TRBD1 (5 bases). Germline V gives CDR1 SQVTM, CDR2 ANQGSEA. Trimming took off 4 bases at V and 3 bases at J, with 13 bases between the two ends. The CDR3 runs to 13 residues. The chain's CDR3 is CSVVVSGFYEQYF. DNA of the CDR3: TGCAGCGTTGTAGTTTCAGGGTTCTACGAGCAGTACTTC.

This chain uses TRBV28 with TRBJ2-7; unclear D gene. With 5 bases removed from V and 4 bases from J, the gap between germline ends came to 15 bases. This CDR3 region has 14 residues. Looked up from germline, CDR1 is MDHEN and CDR2 is SYDVKM. For the CDR3, the DNA is TGTGCCAGCAGTCCCACCGGGCCACATTACGAGCAGTACTTC. Protein sequence: CASSPTGPHYEQYF.

The chain employs TRBV15 and TRBJ2-7; 7 bases align to TRBD1. Germline values: CDR1 LNHNV, CDR2 YYDKDF (reference sequence). Trimming removed 5 bases from V and 2 bases from J; junction bases left unmatched: 15. The CDR3 loop spans 17 amino acids. CDR3 loop: CATSSRGRDSHAYEQYF. The CDR3 DNA sequence: TGTGCCACCAGCTCGAGGGGACGGGACAGCCACGCCTACGAGCAGTACTTC.